The 7 T cell receptor beta chains below were found in one sample sequenced in a study of graft-versus-host responses after intestinal transplantation. The antigens these receptors bind are not known. Sequencing was performed with immunoSEQ multiplex PCR; in TCRdb, only in-frame clones are kept and a portion is missing. The sample lists some 62,000 clones, roughly 90% occurring once. Specimen: unstimulated CD8+ T cells sorted from spleen or lymph node cells, collected before transplant. The receptors originated from a human donor who was the organ donor for an intestinal transplant.

V gene TRBV7-2 combines with J gene TRBJ1-2; D not resolved. The CDR3 covers 14 residues. Looked up from germline, CDR1 is SGHTA and CDR2 is FQGNSA. The V and J ends lost 4 bases and 1 base respectively, with 10 bases between them. This CDR3 reads CASSYNTVNYGYTF. Written as DNA, the CDR3 is TGTGCCAGCAGCTACAACACAGTTAACTATGGCTACACCTTC.

The CDR3: CASSVARDFTDTQYF. The CDR3 DNA reads TGTGCCAGCAGCGTAGCCCGGGACTTCACAGATACGCAGTATTTT. The genes are TRBV9 and TRBJ2-3, with D possibly matching TRBD2 (6 bases). The CDR3 covers 15 residues. V lost 0 bases and J lost 2, with 10 bases in between. CDR1 is SGDLS, CDR2 YYNGEE, per germline.

The chain has TRBV4-3 and TRBJ2-7; weak D call: TRBD1 (8 bases). Trimming left V 4 bases short and J 3 bases short, with 22 bases between. Germline assignment: CDR1 LGHNA and CDR2 YSLEER. CDR3 length: 17 residues. DNA for the CDR3: TGCGCCAGCAGCCCGGGGGGATCAGGGGGCCCGCACTACGAGCAGTACTTC. Protein sequence: CASSPGGSGGPHYEQYF.

The chain recombines TRBV9 with TRBJ1-1, with no clear D. The CDR3 runs 14 residues. V shed 2 bases and J shed 0 bases, with 8 bases lying between them. The germline gives CDR1 SGDLS, CDR2 YYNGEE. The CDR3 region is CASSVGRMNTEAFF. The CDR3 nucleotides are TGTGCCAGCAGCGTGGGGAGGATGAACACTGAAGCTTTCTTT. Variable domain in full (rest from reference TRBV9 and TRBJ1-1): DSGVTQTPKHLITATGQRVTLRCSPRSGDLSVYWYQQSLDQGLQFLIQYYNGEERAKGNILERFSAQQFPDLHSELNLSSLELGDSALYFCASSVGRMNTEAFFGQGTRLTVV.

This clone was counted once. This chain links TRBV2 with TRBJ1-1; 9 bases are shared with TRBD1. The V segment lost 6 bases and the J segment 4 bases; nucleotides outside the gene matches: 6. The CDR3 covers 14 residues. The V gene's germline CDR1 is SNHLY and CDR2 FYNNEI. CDR3 sequence reads: CASRGTGFPTEAFF. In DNA, the CDR3 is TGTGCCAGCAGGGGGACAGGGTTCCCCACTGAAGCTTTCTTT. Based on the CDR3 plus reference TRBV2 and TRBJ1-1, the full variable domain is EPEVTQTPSHQVTQMGQEVILRCVPISNHLYFYWYRQILGQKVEFLVSFYNNEISEKSEIFDDQFSVERPDGSNFTLKIRSTKLEDSAMYFCASRGTGFPTEAFFGQGTRLTVV.

The V gene is TRBV13, the J gene TRBJ1-1; 9 bases map to TRBD1. The CDR3 runs to 14 residues. The germline gives CDR1 PRHDT, CDR2 FYEKMQ (reference sequence). The V gene end was trimmed by 5 bases and the J gene end by 4 bases; junction bases not matched to a gene: 5. CDR3 in DNA: TGTGCCAGCAGCCAAGGACAGGGGCGCACTGAAGCTTTCTTT. Its protein is CASSQGQGRTEAFF. Together with reference TRBV13 and TRBJ1-1, the CDR3 gives the full variable domain: AAGVIQSPRHLIKEKRETATLKCYPIPRHDTVYWYQQGPGQDPQFLISFYEKMQSDKGSIPDRFSAQQFSDYHSELNMSSLELGDSALYFCASSQGQGRTEAFFGQGTRLTVV.

The chain couples TRBV29-1 to TRBJ1-2, with 7 bases that match TRBD1. The junction had 8 bases not matched to a gene; V was cut back by 2 bases and J by 5 bases. The CDR3 spans 14 residues. The germline CDR1 and CDR2 sequences are SQVTM and ANQGSEA. The CDR3 spells CSVEMGQKIYGYTF. The DNA of the CDR3 is TGCAGCGTTGAAATGGGACAGAAGATATATGGCTACACCTTC.